Listed here are 2 T cell receptor beta chains from one sample, sequenced in a study of T cell clonality in common variable immunodeficiency. No antigens are known for them. The assay was immunoSEQ multiplex PCR, and TCRdb's table has in-frame clones only and misses some. Listed for the sample are about 42,000 clones, none seen a single time. Study-wide points: Reportedly, TCR beta sequences from common variable immunodeficiency showed fewer deletions and N-nucleotide insertions.

The sample comprised peripheral blood mononuclear cells. Source of these receptors: a human donor with common variable immunodeficiency.

As regards this clone: The read is 3 residues too short to cover the CDR3 end, so that end is filled in from the germline J gene. The V and J genes are TRBV18 and TRBJ2-3, with D tentatively TRBD1 (6 bases). V lost 2 bases and J lost 3, with 9 bases in between. The germline gives CDR1 KGHSH, CDR2 LQKENI. This CDR3 comprises 14 residues. CDR3 region: CASSPIQGTDTQYF. The covered CDR3 bases are TGTGCCAGCTCACCAATACAGGGTACAGATACG.

This clone occurred a few times. The read ends 3 residues early relative to the CDR3; the germline J gene fills the gap. This chain joins TRBV2 and TRBJ2-5; tentatively, D is TRBD1 (6 bases). V lost 4 bases, J lost 2 bases, and 14 bases lay in between. The CDR3 sequence is 15 residues long. Germline loops: CDR1 SNHLY, CDR2 FYNNEI. The CDR3 spells CASSVARTEQETQYF. The CDR3 DNA, read in part, is TGTGCCAGCAGTGTAGCCCGGACAGAACAAGAGACC.